This TCR beta chain stems from a study of cytomegalovirus exposure and HLA in healthy donors. This clone came up once. The antigen is unknown. PCR involved 60 Vbeta and 13 Jbeta primers. Assay used: immunoSEQ multiplex PCR; TCRdb lists only in-frame clones, some missing. This sample has 250,000 to 350,000 clones, with 86% found just once. Overall study findings and caveats: For most subjects, TCR beta sequences were reported to predict HLA-A and HLA-B alleles with accuracy.

Trimming cost V 6 bases and J 0 bases, with 6 bases left between them. CDR3 length: 13 residues. Germline loops: CDR1 MNHNS, CDR2 SASEGT. Sample: PBMCs. This receptor was taken from a man aged 40-50 years in good health and CMV-seropositive. The V call is TRBV6-1, the J call TRBJ1-3; D is unresolved. DNA of the CDR3: TGTGCCAGCAGAGGGAGCTCTGGAAACACCATATATTTT. Its translation is CASRGSSGNTIYF.